The next 12 T cell receptor beta chains were all read from a single sample in a study of shared clonotypes between healthy human individuals. Method: immunoSEQ multiplex PCR; TCRdb's copy keeps in-frame clones and lacks some. The table shows some 240,000 clones, with approximately 65% occurring only once. The sample consisted of memory CD4+ T cells sorted from blood. As to subset: CD45RA-negative fraction. The source of these receptors is a man aged 25-45 years in good health.

This clone appeared once. The gene calls are TRBV5-4 and TRBJ1-4; 12 nucleotides align to TRBD1. J gave up 7 bases and V 3 bases, and 7 bases lay outside the gene matches. The V gene's germline CDR1 is SGHNT and CDR2 YYREEE (reference sequence). There are 16 residues in the CDR3. The CDR3 reads CASSSGTGGYGEKLFF. In DNA form, the CDR3 reads TGTGCCAGCAGCTCCGGGACAGGGGGCTACGGTGAAAAACTGTTTTTT. Full variable domain (remainder filled in from reference TRBV5-4 and TRBJ1-4): ETGVTQSPTHLIKTRGQQVTLRCSSQSGHNTVSWYQQALGQGPQFIFQYYREEENGRGNFPPRFSGLQFPNYSSELNVNALELDDSALYLCASSSGTGGYGEKLFFGSGTQLSVL.

This chain joins TRBV28 and TRBJ2-1; TRBD2 agrees at 7 bases. Germline V lookup: CDR1 MDHEN, CDR2 SYDVKM. J lost 7 bases, V lost 3 bases, and 9 bases had no gene match. The CDR3 is 15 amino acids. As DNA, the CDR3 is TGTGCCAGCAGTTTTGTGTCGGGGGGTGTGAATGAGCAGTTCTTC. This sequence encodes CASSFVSGGVNEQFF. Supplemented by reference TRBV28 and TRBJ2-1, the full variable domain reads DVKVTQSSRYLVKRTGEKVFLECVQDMDHENMFWYRQDPGLGLRLIYFSYDVKMKEKGDIPEGYSVSREKKERFSLILESASTNQTSMYLCASSFVSGGVNEQFFGPGTRLTVL.

The chain recombines TRBV19 with TRBJ2-2, with TRBD2 matching over 14 bases. The CDR3 is 20 amino acids. Germline values: CDR1 LNHDA, CDR2 SQIVND (reference sequence). Trimming removed 4 bases from V and 6 bases from J; junction bases left unmatched: 16. This CDR3 is CASSKKGLAGVTARPGELFF. CDR3 in DNA: TGTGCCAGTAGTAAAAAGGGACTAGCGGGAGTCACCGCGAGACCCGGGGAGCTGTTTTTT.

In this sample, this clone turned up a few times. This chain uses TRBV30 with TRBJ1-2; D is ambiguous. Germline-derived CDR1 and CDR2 are GTSNPN and SVGIG (reference sequence). Trimming pared 1 base from V and 6 bases from J, leaving 12 bases between. The CDR3 contains 13 residues. CDR3 sequence (DNA): TGTGCCTGGAGTGCTAGAATGGGAAATGGCTACACCTTC. Translating it yields CAWSARMGNGYTF.

V usage is TRBV15 and J usage is TRBJ2-5; no definite D call. This CDR3 is built from 12 residues. CDR1 is LNHNV, CDR2 YYDKDF, per germline (reference sequence). Trimming took off 6 bases at V and 4 bases at J, with 9 bases between the two ends. The CDR3 DNA is TGTGCCACCAGGACTTTGGGAGAGACCCAGTACTTC. Translated: CATRTLGETQYF.

This chain joins TRBV5-1 and TRBJ1-4; D is ambiguous. V lost 4 bases and J lost 0, with 4 bases in between. Per germline, CDR1 SGHRS and CDR2 YFSETQ. The CDR3 runs 13 residues. The CDR3 region has the DNA TGCGCCAGCAGCATTGCAACTAATGAAAAACTGTTTTTT. It codes for CASSIATNEKLFF. Filled out from reference TRBV5-1 and TRBJ1-4, the complete variable domain reads KAGVTQTPRYLIKTRGQQVTLSCSPISGHRSVSWYQQTPGQGLQFLFEYFSETQRNKGNFPGRFSGRQFSNSRSEMNVSTLELGDSALYLCASSIATNEKLFFGSGTQLSVL.

The chain links TRBV9 to TRBJ2-5, with a possible D match to TRBD1 (5 bases). Trimming stripped 0 bases from V and 4 bases from J, with 10 bases between. The CDR3 is made up of 14 amino acids. Germline assignment: CDR1 SGDLS and CDR2 YYNGEE. The chain's CDR3 is CASSVDSGIETQYF. The CDR3 nucleotides are TGTGCCAGCAGCGTAGATTCAGGGATAGAGACCCAGTACTTC.

V is TRBV6-6 and J is TRBJ1-5; D gene unclear. Trimming left V 2 bases short and J 5 bases short, with 7 bases between. This CDR3 contains 13 residues. Germline V gene sequence: CDR1 MNHNY, CDR2 SVGAGI (reference sequence). Here the CDR3 DNA reads TGTGCCAGCAGTTACGATAGATATCAGCCCCAGCATTTT. Protein sequence: CASSYDRYQPQHF.

The rearrangement joins TRBV6-6 to TRBJ1-5; D unclear. Germline V lookup: CDR1 MNHNY, CDR2 SVGAGI (reference sequence). The CDR3 covers 15 residues. Trimming removed 2 bases at V and 5 bases at J, with 13 bases between. CDR3 residues: CASSYRFRIYQPQHF. In DNA, the CDR3 is TGTGCCAGCAGTTACAGGTTTCGGATTTATCAGCCCCAGCATTTT.

With respect to this clone: The sample contains more than one DNA sequence encoding this CDR3. This chain uses TRBV5-6 with TRBJ2-1; unclear D gene. The CDR3 covers 14 residues. Trimming left V 1 base short and J 2 bases short, with 7 bases between. Germline CDR1 SGHDT, CDR2 YYEEEE. The CDR3 DNA is TGTGCCAGCAGCTTGTTAACGGCCTACAATGAGCAGTTCTTC. Its protein product is CASSLLTAYNEQFF.

This clone was seen more than once but under ten times. This sequence joins TRBV6-1 and TRBJ2-3; weak D call: TRBD1 (5 bases). Germline lookup yields CDR1 MNHNS and CDR2 SASEGT. V lost 7 bases and J lost 4, with 9 bases in between. The CDR3 has 12 residues. The CDR3 DNA is TGTGCCAGCAATGACAGACCAGATACGCAGTATTTT. Translation: CASNDRPDTQYF.

The table lists this clone with a count of one. The J gene is TRBJ1-3, the V gene TRBV18; 7 bases agree with TRBD1. The germline gives CDR1 KGHSH, CDR2 LQKENI. V shed 4 bases, J shed 0 bases, and the junction held 3 bases outside the gene matches. This CDR3 has 15 residues. The CDR3 sequence: CASSQQGTSGNTIYF. CDR3 DNA: TGTGCCAGCTCACAACAGGGGACCTCTGGAAACACCATATATTTT.